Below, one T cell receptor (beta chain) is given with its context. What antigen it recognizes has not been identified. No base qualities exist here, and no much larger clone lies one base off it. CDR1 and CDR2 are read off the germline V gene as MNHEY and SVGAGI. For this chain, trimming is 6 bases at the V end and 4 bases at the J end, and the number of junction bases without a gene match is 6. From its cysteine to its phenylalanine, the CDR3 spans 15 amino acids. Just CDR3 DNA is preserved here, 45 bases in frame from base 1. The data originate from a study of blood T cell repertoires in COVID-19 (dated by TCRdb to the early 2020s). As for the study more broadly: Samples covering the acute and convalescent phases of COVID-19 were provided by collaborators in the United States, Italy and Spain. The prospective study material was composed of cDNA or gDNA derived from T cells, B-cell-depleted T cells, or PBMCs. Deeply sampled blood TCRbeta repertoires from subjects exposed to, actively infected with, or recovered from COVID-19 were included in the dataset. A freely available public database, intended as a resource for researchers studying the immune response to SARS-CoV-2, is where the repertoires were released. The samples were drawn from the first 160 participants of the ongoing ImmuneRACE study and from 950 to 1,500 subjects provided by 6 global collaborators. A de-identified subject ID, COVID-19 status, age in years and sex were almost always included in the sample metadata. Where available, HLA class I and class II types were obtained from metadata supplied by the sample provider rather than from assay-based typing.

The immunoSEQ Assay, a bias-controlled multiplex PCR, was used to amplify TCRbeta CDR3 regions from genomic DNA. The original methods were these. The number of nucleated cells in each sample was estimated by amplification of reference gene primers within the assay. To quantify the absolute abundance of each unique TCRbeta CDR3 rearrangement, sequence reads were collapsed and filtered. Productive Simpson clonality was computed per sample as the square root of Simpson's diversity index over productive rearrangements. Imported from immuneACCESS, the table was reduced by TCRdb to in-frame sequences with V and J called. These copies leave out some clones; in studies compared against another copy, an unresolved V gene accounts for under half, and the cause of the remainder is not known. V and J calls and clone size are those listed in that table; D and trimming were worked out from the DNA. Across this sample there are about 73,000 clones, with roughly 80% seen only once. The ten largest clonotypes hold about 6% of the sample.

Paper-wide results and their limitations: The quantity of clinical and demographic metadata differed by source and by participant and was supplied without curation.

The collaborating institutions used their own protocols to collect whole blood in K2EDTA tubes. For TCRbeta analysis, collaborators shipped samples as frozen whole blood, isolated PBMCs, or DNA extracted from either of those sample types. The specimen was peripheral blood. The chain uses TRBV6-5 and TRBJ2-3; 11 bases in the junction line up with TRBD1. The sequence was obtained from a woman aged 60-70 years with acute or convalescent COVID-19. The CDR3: CASRGTGGRADTQYF. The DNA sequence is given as TGTGCCAGCAGGGGGACAGGGGGTAGGGCAGATACGCAGTATTTT.